Listed below are T cell receptor beta chains from one sample, sequenced in a study of shared clonotypes between healthy human individuals. Clones were read by immunoSEQ multiplex PCR, and TCRdb kept only the in-frame ones, dropping some. The data hold 2 million to 3 million clones, with approximately 93% observed a single time. The material sequenced was naive CD4+ T cells from PBMCs. All receptors derive from a man younger than 35 in good health. Some clones in this sample may be carry-over from other donors' samples. CDR3s include the opening cysteine and the closing phenylalanine or tryptophan. D genes are given only for firm matches. The size field is filled for only some rows; it gives once, few, many or a size class.

size	D	V	J	CDR3	DNA
-	TRBD2	TRBV15	TRBJ2-5	CATSRSGLPRETQYF	TGTGCCACCAGCAGATCGGGACTACCCAGAGAGACCCAGTACTTC
-	-	TRBV14	TRBJ2-5	CASSQYLSSGAGALETQYF	TGTGCCAGCAGCCAATACCTCAGTTCAGGGGCGGGGGCCCTTGAGACCCAGTACTTC
-	-	TRBV6-1	TRBJ2-5	CASSELEKTQYF	TGTGCCAGCAGTGAACTCGAAAAGACCCAGTACTTC
few	-	TRBV18	TRBJ2-2	CASSQQGANTGELFF	TGTGCCAGCTCACAACAGGGCGCAAATACCGGGGAGCTGTTTTTT
-	TRBD1	TRBV7-2	TRBJ2-7	CASSLEGQGVPYEQYF	TGTGCCAGCAGCTTAGAGGGACAGGGAGTCCCCTACGAGCAGTACTTC
-	-	TRBV18	TRBJ2-2	CASSPRTTQNTGELFF	TGTGCCAGCTCACCAAGGACAACCCAGAACACCGGGGAGCTGTTTTTT
-	-	TRBV28	TRBJ2-5	CASSLWIRDRRETQYF	TGTGCCAGCAGTTTATGGATCCGGGATCGGCGGGAGACCCAGTACTTC
-	TRBD1	TRBV19	TRBJ1-5	CASNGQGSNQPQHF	TGTGCCAGTAACGGACAGGGTAGCAATCAGCCCCAGCATTTT
-	TRBD1	TRBV18	TRBJ2-5	CASSPTIHRGETQYF	TGTGCCAGCTCGCCGACTATCCACAGGGGAGAGACCCAGTACTTC
-	-	TRBV5-1	TRBJ2-2	CASSSQGTANTGELFF	TGCGCCAGCAGCTCCCAGGGCACCGCGAACACCGGGGAGCTGTTTTTT
-	TRBD2	TRBV9	TRBJ2-1	CASSVEGLAGGSEQFF	TGTGCCAGCAGCGTAGAGGGACTGGCGGGAGGGTCCGAGCAGTTCTTC
-	-	TRBV28	TRBJ1-1	CASSLRRPGSTEAFF	TGTGCCAGCAGTTTGCGCCGCCCGGGGAGCACTGAAGCTTTCTTT
-	-	TRBV7-9	TRBJ2-7	CASSSYERLYEQYF	TGTGCCAGCAGCTCCTACGAGAGACTCTACGAGCAGTACTTC
-	-	TRBV14	TRBJ2-5	CASSHAQGGETQYF	TGTGCCAGCAGCCATGCACAGGGTGGAGAGACCCAGTACTTC
-	TRBD1	TRBV4-3	TRBJ1-1	CASSQDGQGGLNTEAFF	TGCGCCAGCAGCCAAGATGGGCAGGGGGGTTTGAACACTGAAGCTTTCTTT
-	-	TRBV7-6	TRBJ2-1	CASSPRPIGTGSSRYNEQFF	TGTGCCAGCAGCCCGAGACCGATAGGGACCGGGTCTTCCCGATACAATGAGCAGTTCTTC